These T cell receptor beta chains were read from a single sample in a study of T cells in Graves' hyperthyroidism and ophthalmopathy. TCRdb ran MiXCR on the multiplex PCR reads and lists one entry per CDR3 protein. The table includes about 380,000 distinct CDR3 sequences, about 14% detected once. Sequenced material: blood. Every receptor here comes from a woman aged 30 to 39 with Graves' ophthalmopathy. CDR3s include the opening cysteine and the closing phenylalanine or tryptophan. Each record gives: V gene, D gene, clone size, J gene, CDR3 protein, CDR3 DNA. D genes are given only for firm matches. Where a row states a size, it is once, few, many or the class of an expanded clone; other rows omit it.

v_gene: TRBV6-1
d_gene: -
abundance: many
j_gene: TRBJ1-1
CDR3aa: CASRPSGKTEAFF
CDR3nt: TGTGCCAGCAGACCTAGTGGTAAAACTGAAGCTTTCTTT

v_gene: TRBV20-1
d_gene: TRBD1
abundance: many
j_gene: TRBJ1-5
CDR3aa: CSALGDRPQPQHF
CDR3nt: TGCAGTGCTTTAGGGGACAGGCCACAGCCCCAGCATTTT

v_gene: TRBV4-1
d_gene: -
abundance: few
j_gene: TRBJ1-4
CDR3aa: CASSQQEKDEKLFF
CDR3nt: TGCGCCAGCAGCCAACAGGAGAAGGATGAAAAACTGTTTTTT

v_gene: TRBV28
d_gene: TRBD2
abundance: -
j_gene: TRBJ2-4
CDR3aa: CASSWDPGLATDIQYF
CDR3nt: TGTGCCAGCAGCTGGGACCCGGGACTAGCGACAGACATTCAGTACTTC

v_gene: TRBV7-9
d_gene: TRBD1
abundance: -
j_gene: TRBJ2-2
CDR3aa: CASSTRTGGPPNTGELFF
CDR3nt: TGTGCCAGCAGCACAAGGACAGGGGGCCCCCCGAACACCGGGGAGCTGTTTTTT

v_gene: TRBV12-3/TRBV12-4
d_gene: TRBD1
abundance: many
j_gene: TRBJ2-7
CDR3aa: CASSGQGVNEQYF
CDR3nt: TGTGCCAGCAGTGGACAGGGTGTTAACGAGCAGTACTTC

v_gene: TRBV11-3
d_gene: -
abundance: many
j_gene: TRBJ2-7
CDR3aa: CASSPGRSSYEQYF
CDR3nt: TGTGCCAGCAGCCCGGGACGGAGCTCCTACGAGCAGTACTTC

v_gene: TRBV19
d_gene: TRBD1
abundance: few
j_gene: TRBJ1-5
CDR3aa: CASTRDRGSSNQPQHF
CDR3nt: TGTGCCAGTACCCGGGACAGGGGTTCCAGCAATCAGCCCCAGCATTTT

v_gene: TRBV12-3/TRBV12-4
d_gene: TRBD1
abundance: many
j_gene: TRBJ1-1
CDR3aa: CASSYPRGQGAYTEAFF
CDR3nt: TGTGCCAGCAGTTACCCGCGGGGACAGGGGGCGTACACTGAAGCTTTCTTT

v_gene: TRBV12-3/TRBV12-4
d_gene: TRBD2
abundance: -
j_gene: TRBJ2-3
CDR3aa: CASSLQGLSTDTQYF
CDR3nt: TGTGCCAGCAGTTTACAGGGACTAAGCACAGATACGCAGTATTTT

v_gene: TRBV3-1
d_gene: -
abundance: many
j_gene: TRBJ1-2
CDR3aa: CASSQDTVLEGYTF
CDR3nt: TGTGCCAGCAGCCAAGATACAGTGCTGGAGGGCTACACCTTC

v_gene: TRBV2
d_gene: -
abundance: many
j_gene: TRBJ1-2
CDR3aa: CASSGLGLTF
CDR3nt: TGTGCCAGCAGTGGCCTCGGACTGACCTTC

v_gene: TRBV29-1
d_gene: -
abundance: -
j_gene: TRBJ1-5
CDR3aa: CSVAGPNQPQHF
CDR3nt: TGCAGCGTTGCCGGCCCGAATCAGCCCCAGCATTTT

v_gene: TRBV7-9
d_gene: -
abundance: many
j_gene: TRBJ2-7
CDR3aa: CASAFMEKSYEQYF
CDR3nt: TGTGCCAGCGCATTTATGGAAAAATCCTACGAGCAGTACTTC

v_gene: TRBV6-1
d_gene: TRBD1
abundance: -
j_gene: TRBJ1-5
CDR3aa: CASSEITQGASQPQHF
CDR3nt: TGTGCCAGCAGTGAAATAACCCAGGGGGCTAGTCAGCCCCAGCATTTT

v_gene: TRBV12-3/TRBV12-4
d_gene: -
abundance: many
j_gene: TRBJ1-2
CDR3aa: CASIPSFRQDQNYGYTF
CDR3nt: TGTGCCAGCATCCCCAGTTTCCGACAGGACCAAAACTATGGCTACACCTTC

v_gene: TRBV4-2
d_gene: TRBD2
abundance: -
j_gene: TRBJ2-1
CDR3aa: CASSQAEASGGINEQFF
CDR3nt: TGTGCCAGCAGCCAAGCGGAGGCTAGCGGGGGTATCAATGAGCAGTTCTTC

v_gene: TRBV4-1
d_gene: TRBD1
abundance: few
j_gene: TRBJ1-6
CDR3aa: CASSQDPLTGPNSPLHF
CDR3nt: TGCGCCAGCAGCCAAGACCCTTTGACAGGGCCAAATTCACCCCTCCACTTT

v_gene: TRBV28
d_gene: -
abundance: many
j_gene: TRBJ2-7
CDR3aa: CASSLRGGARSSYEQYF
CDR3nt: TGTGCCAGCAGTTTAAGGGGCGGGGCCCGTAGCTCCTACGAGCAGTACTTC

v_gene: TRBV6-2/TRBV6-3
d_gene: -
abundance: -
j_gene: TRBJ1-5
CDR3aa: CASKVRFYSNQPQHF
CDR3nt: TGTGCCAGCAAGGTTCGCTTCTATAGCAATCAGCCCCAGCATTTT

v_gene: TRBV5-5
d_gene: TRBD1
abundance: -
j_gene: TRBJ1-2
CDR3aa: CASSLFEFDGTGGLGGYTF
CDR3nt: TGTGCCAGCAGCTTGTTTGAGTTTGACGGGACAGGGGGCCTAGGTGGCTACACCTTC

v_gene: TRBV25-1
d_gene: -
abundance: -
j_gene: TRBJ1-1
CDR3aa: CASSDSALNTEAFF
CDR3nt: TGTGCCAGCAGTGATTCGGCTCTGAACACTGAAGCTTTCTTT

v_gene: TRBV12-3/TRBV12-4
d_gene: TRBD2
abundance: -
j_gene: TRBJ2-7
CDR3aa: CASSPSRLAGDRETYEQYF
CDR3nt: TGTGCCAGCAGTCCCTCCCGACTAGCGGGGGACAGGGAAACCTACGAGCAGTACTTC

v_gene: TRBV6-5
d_gene: TRBD2
abundance: -
j_gene: TRBJ2-4
CDR3aa: CASSYPPIRERGGLGNIQYF
CDR3nt: TGTGCCAGCAGTTACCCGCCGATTAGGGAGCGGGGGGGCCTGGGAAACATTCAGTACTTC

v_gene: TRBV30
d_gene: -
abundance: many
j_gene: TRBJ1-5
CDR3aa: CAWSTVDNQPQHF
CDR3nt: TGTGCCTGGAGTACAGTGGACAATCAGCCCCAGCATTTT

v_gene: TRBV7-2
d_gene: -
abundance: -
j_gene: TRBJ1-5
CDR3aa: CVSSPVTGLNQPQHF
CDR3nt: TGTGTCAGCAGCCCGGTCACAGGGTTAAATCAGCCCCAGCATTTT

v_gene: TRBV7-3
d_gene: -
abundance: few
j_gene: TRBJ1-6
CDR3aa: CASSSRSGMTLHF
CDR3nt: TGTGCCAGCAGCTCCCGTAGTGGGATGACCCTCCACTTT

v_gene: TRBV20-1
d_gene: -
abundance: many
j_gene: TRBJ1-2
CDR3aa: CSAREGPGGNYGYTF
CDR3nt: TGCAGTGCTAGAGAGGGCCCCGGAGGGAACTATGGCTACACCTTC

v_gene: TRBV6-1
d_gene: -
abundance: many
j_gene: TRBJ1-2
CDR3aa: CASRRDGPNGYTF
CDR3nt: TGTGCCTCCCGCCGGGACGGCCCGAATGGCTACACCTTC

v_gene: TRBV11-2
d_gene: -
abundance: -
j_gene: TRBJ1-1
CDR3aa: CASSLAWQGRMNTEAFF
CDR3nt: TGTGCCAGCAGCTTAGCGTGGCAGGGAAGAATGAACACTGAAGCTTTCTTT

v_gene: TRBV6-5
d_gene: -
abundance: few
j_gene: TRBJ1-2
CDR3aa: CASSYSPGTADYGYTF
CDR3nt: TGTGCCAGCAGTTACTCTCCAGGGACGGCGGACTATGGCTACACCTTC

v_gene: TRBV19
d_gene: TRBD1
abundance: -
j_gene: TRBJ2-3
CDR3aa: CASRNRDRGTDTQYF
CDR3nt: TGTGCCAGTAGAAACCGGGACAGGGGCACAGATACGCAGTATTTT

v_gene: TRBV2
d_gene: TRBD1
abundance: many
j_gene: TRBJ2-1
CDR3aa: CAGVRGFGEQFF
CDR3nt: TGTGCCGGAGTCAGGGGGTTTGGTGAGCAGTTCTTC

v_gene: TRBV3-1
d_gene: -
abundance: many
j_gene: TRBJ1-5
CDR3aa: CASSQDRQPQHF
CDR3nt: TGTGCCAGCAGCCAAGATCGTCAGCCCCAGCATTTT

v_gene: TRBV20-1
d_gene: -
abundance: -
j_gene: TRBJ1-5
CDR3aa: CSARDFKGQYSNQPQHF
CDR3nt: TGCAGTGCTAGAGATTTTAAGGGACAATATAGCAATCAGCCCCAGCATTTT

v_gene: TRBV20-1
d_gene: TRBD2
abundance: -
j_gene: TRBJ2-3
CDR3aa: CSARGRQRLAEPTDTQYF
CDR3nt: TGCAGTGCTAGAGGAAGACAACGACTAGCGGAGCCTACAGATACGCAGTATTTT